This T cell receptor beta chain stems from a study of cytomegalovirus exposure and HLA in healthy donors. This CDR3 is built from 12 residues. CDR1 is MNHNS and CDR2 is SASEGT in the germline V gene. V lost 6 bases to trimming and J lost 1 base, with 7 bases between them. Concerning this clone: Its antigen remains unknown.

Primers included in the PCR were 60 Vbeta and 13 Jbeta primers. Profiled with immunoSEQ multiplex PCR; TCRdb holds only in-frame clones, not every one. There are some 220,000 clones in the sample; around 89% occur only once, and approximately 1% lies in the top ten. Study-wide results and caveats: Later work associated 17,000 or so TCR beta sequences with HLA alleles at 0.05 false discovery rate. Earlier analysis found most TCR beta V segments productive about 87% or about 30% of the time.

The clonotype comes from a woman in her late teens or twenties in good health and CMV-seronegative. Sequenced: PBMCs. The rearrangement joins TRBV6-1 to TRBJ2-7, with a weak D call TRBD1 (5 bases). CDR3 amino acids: CASRPGSYEQYF. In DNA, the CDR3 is TGTGCCAGCAGGCCAGGGTCCTACGAGCAGTACTTC.